This is a list of T cell receptor beta chains from one sample in a study of blood T cell repertoires in COVID-19. Data came from immunoSEQ multiplex PCR; TCRdb stores just in-frame clones and leaves some out. The sample shows more than 90,000 clones, roughly 86% of them seen only once. Source material: peripheral blood. Source of these receptors: a woman under 40 with acute or convalescent COVID-19. Each CDR3 is given with its conserved first and last residue.

TRBJ2-2	TRBV19	CASTTLRTGGPGELFF
TRBJ1-2	TRBV14	CASSPSVYGYTF
TRBJ2-7	TRBV10-3	CAIRINSAPQGEQYF
TRBJ2-7	TRBV20-1	CSARGAFEQYF
TRBJ2-7	TRBV7-9	CASSPYYEAEQYF
TRBJ1-6	TRBV19	CASSIGPGVSSYNSPLHF
TRBJ2-7	TRBV19	CASSVSLLYEQYF
TRBJ2-7	TRBV5-1	CASSLSGGTYEQYF
TRBJ2-1	TRBV2	CASSGEEQFF
TRBJ1-2	TRBV28	CASSFAAVLYGYTF
TRBJ2-1	TRBV12-5	CASGLGHRGGSSYNEQFF
TRBJ1-4	TRBV9	CASSAPRDRENEKLFF
TRBJ1-1	TRBV6-5	CASSDSELGWGEAFF
TRBJ2-7	TRBV29-1	CSVGPGGSDEQYF
TRBJ2-7	TRBV27	CASSFNAPGQGRTTYEQYF
TRBJ1-3	TRBV5-6	CASSITGAGNTIYF
TRBJ1-4	TRBV19	CASRRYATNEKLFF
TRBJ2-6	TRBV9	CASSGTPTSSGANVLTF
TRBJ2-7	TRBV4-2	CASSQDRGSYEQYF
TRBJ1-1	TRBV27	CASSARDWNTEAFF
TRBJ2-2	TRBV5-1	CASSFGTSGINTGELFF
TRBJ2-2	TRBV1	CTSSQVAGNAGELFF
TRBJ2-3	TRBV5-1	CASSPEGRESGTQYF
TRBJ2-7	TRBV4-1	CASSLSTGAEQYF
TRBJ1-1	TRBV20-1	CTADTEAFF
TRBJ2-4	TRBV19	CASSIQGTLAKNIQYF
TRBJ1-4	TRBV28	CASSLGGAATNEKLFF
TRBJ1-3	TRBV30	CAWTRGREDTIYF
TRBJ1-1	TRBV12-3/TRBV12-4	CASSLPGTEAFF
TRBJ1-5	TRBV2	CASSGRLTGGRQPQHF
TRBJ1-2	TRBV9	CASSPRRTGYGYTF
TRBJ1-2	TRBV5-6	CASSPDPGRSGYTF
TRBJ1-5	TRBV11-2	CASSSGGQPQHF
TRBJ1-2	TRBV29-1	CSVTWGRGYGYTF
TRBJ1-3	TRBV7-6	CASSEGSSGNTIYF
TRBJ1-1	TRBV12-3/TRBV12-4	CASSYFTEAFF
TRBJ2-6	TRBV11-3	CASSSGQGAAGAKVLTF
TRBJ1-2	TRBV4-1	CASSQEFTGDYGYTF
TRBJ1-1	TRBV28	CASSFPPRDSEAFF
TRBJ2-1	TRBV5-8	CASSLRGYEQFF
TRBJ1-5	TRBV28	CASRRTPTNQPQHF